This TCR beta chain stems from a study of T cell repertoires in cytomegalovirus infection. Study-wide context: In public TCR beta signatures, there were indications of both CMV infection and matching HLA type. Study findings and constraints: Summed frequency of shared TCR beta families picked out CMV carriers who also had the relevant HLA. The study found HLA-C-restricted CMV-specific TCR beta clonotypes dominating the ex vivo response.

For this clonotype: Its cognate antigen is unknown.

TCRdb reprocessed the reads with MiXCR, giving one entry per CDR3 protein. This sample has approximately 140,000 distinct CDR3 sequences, with roughly 25% found just once. The sample consisted of PBMCs, sequenced either directly or after in vitro stimulation (not recorded which). This TCR came from a human donor in good health (CMV status not recorded). Some clones in this sample may be carry-over from other donors' samples.

The DNA for the CDR3 is TGTGCCAGCAGTTGGGGACAGGTGAACACTGAAGCTTTCTTT. Translating it yields CASSWGQVNTEAFF. The V gene is TRBV12-3 or TRBV12-4, the J gene TRBJ1-1; 8 bases align to TRBD1. V was pared by 4 bases and J by 0 bases, with 1 base of the junction left unmatched. This CDR3 is built from 14 residues.